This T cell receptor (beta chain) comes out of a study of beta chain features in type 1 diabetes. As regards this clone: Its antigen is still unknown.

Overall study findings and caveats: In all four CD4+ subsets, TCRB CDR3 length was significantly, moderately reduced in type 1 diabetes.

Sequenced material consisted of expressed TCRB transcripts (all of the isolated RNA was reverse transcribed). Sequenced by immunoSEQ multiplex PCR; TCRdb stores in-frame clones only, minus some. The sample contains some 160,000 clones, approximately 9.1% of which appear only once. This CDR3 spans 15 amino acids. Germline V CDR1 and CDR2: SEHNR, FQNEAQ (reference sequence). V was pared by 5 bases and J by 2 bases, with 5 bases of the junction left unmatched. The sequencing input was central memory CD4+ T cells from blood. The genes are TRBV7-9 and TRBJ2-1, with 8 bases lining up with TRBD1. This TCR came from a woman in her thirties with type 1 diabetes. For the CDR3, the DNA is TGTGCCAGCAGCGCCCGACAGGGGCCCTACAATGAGCAGTTCTTC. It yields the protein CASSARQGPYNEQFF. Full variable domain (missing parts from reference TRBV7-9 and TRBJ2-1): DTGVSQNPRHKITKRGQNVTFRCDPISEHNRLYWYRQTLGQGPEFLTYFQNEAQLEKSRLLSDRFSAERPKGSFSTLEIQRTEQGDSAMYLCASSARQGPYNEQFFGPGTRLTVL.